This paragraph covers one T cell receptor beta chain sequence. This entry belongs to a study of blood T cell repertoires in COVID-19. Study context: Whether acute or convalescent, the COVID-19 samples came from the United States, Italy and Spain. Sources were T cells, B-cell-depleted T cells, or PBMCs; the material itself was cDNA or gDNA.

Germline V CDR1 and CDR2: SGHVS, FQNEAQ. There are 19 residues in the CDR3. V shed 1 base, J shed 0 bases, and the junction held 10 bases outside the gene matches. Per the original data handling: Amplification of reference gene primers provided the estimated nucleated cell counts. Generated by immunoSEQ multiplex PCR, the TCRdb table keeps only in-frame clones and is missing some. V and J calls and clone size follow that table, whereas D and trimming were derived from the DNA. This sample yields about 120,000 clones, of which approximately 87% are seen a single time; approximately 2.3% belongs to the top ten.

Material: peripheral blood. The J gene is TRBJ2-3, the V gene TRBV7-8; 10 positions agree with TRBD2. The receptor comes from a man in his thirties or forties with acute or convalescent COVID-19. CDR3 sequence: CASSLGWLAGVISTDTQYF. The CDR3 bases are TGTGCCAGCAGCTTAGGCTGGCTAGCGGGGGTTATTAGCACAGATACGCAGTATTTT.